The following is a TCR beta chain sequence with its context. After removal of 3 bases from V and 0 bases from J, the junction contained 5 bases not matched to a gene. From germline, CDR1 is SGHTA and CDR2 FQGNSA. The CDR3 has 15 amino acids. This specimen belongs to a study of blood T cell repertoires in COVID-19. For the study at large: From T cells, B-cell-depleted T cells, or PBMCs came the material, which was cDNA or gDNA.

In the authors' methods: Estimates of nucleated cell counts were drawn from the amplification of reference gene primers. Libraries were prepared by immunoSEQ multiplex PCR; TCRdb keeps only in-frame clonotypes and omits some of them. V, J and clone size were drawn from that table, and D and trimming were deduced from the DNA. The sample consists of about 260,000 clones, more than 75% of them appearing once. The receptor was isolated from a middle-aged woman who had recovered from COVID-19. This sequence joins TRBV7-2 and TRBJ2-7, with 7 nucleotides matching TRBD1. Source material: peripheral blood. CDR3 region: CASSLGQLISYEQYF. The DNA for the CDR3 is TGTGCCAGCAGCTTGGGACAGTTAATCTCCTACGAGCAGTACTTC.